These 21 T cell receptor beta chains were all obtained from the same sample, sequenced in a study of blood T cells in healthy people across ages. Next came a second PCR, run for roughly 6 to 11 cycles, which used a sample-barcoded 5' primer along with a J-beta primer mix. Using its own MiXCR run on the 5' RACE reads, TCRdb lists one record per CDR3 protein. The sample includes about 400,000 distinct CDR3 sequences, about 55% of them seen just once. Source material: blood. These receptors came from a man in his 60s in good health.

This clonotype occurred once. V usage is TRBV20-1 and J usage is TRBJ1-1; D is unresolved. The CDR3 has 15 amino acids. The germline V gene encodes CDR1 DFQATT and CDR2 SNEGSKA (reference sequence). Trimming left V 1 base short and J 4 bases short, with 16 bases between. CDR3 nucleotides: TGCAGTGCTAGAGCCCCGGGAGAGAGGGTCACTGAAGCTTTCTTT. This sequence encodes CSARAPGERVTEAFF.

A few counts support this clonotype. The chain combines TRBV7-9 with TRBJ2-1; a possible D gene is TRBD1 (6 bases). Germline lookup yields CDR1 SEHNR and CDR2 FQNEAQ (reference sequence). V was trimmed by 2 bases and J by 4 bases, leaving 21 bases between them. The CDR3 runs to 18 residues. The CDR3 reads CASSLSKLGTRPYNEQFF. CDR3 DNA: TGTGCCAGCAGCTTAAGTAAGCTCGGGACAAGGCCGTACAATGAGCAGTTCTTC.

The chain joins TRBV20-1 to TRBJ1-2; D is unclear. The CDR3 loop spans 12 amino acids. In germline, CDR1 is DFQATT, CDR2 SNEGSKA (reference sequence). V lost 1 base, J lost 2 bases, and 5 bases lay in between. The CDR3 spells CSARGLNYGYTF. In nucleotides, the CDR3 is TGCAGTGCTAGAGGACTCAACTATGGCTACACCTTC.

This clonotype was detected ten times or more. V usage is TRBV5-1 and J usage is TRBJ2-7; TRBD2 agrees at 8 bases. With V trimmed by 3 bases and J by 7 bases, 9 bases remained unmatched. Germline CDR1 SGHRS, CDR2 YFSETQ. The CDR3 has 14 residues. CDR3 coding DNA: TGCGCCAGCAGCTCCGGGACTAGACGGCGGGAGCAGTACTTC. This sequence encodes CASSSGTRRREQYF.

Remarks on this clonotype: One end of the junction does not line up with germline, which may come from a read error. V usage is TRBV2 and J usage is TRBJ1-2; D unresolved. The CDR3 spans 12 residues. From germline, CDR1 is SNHLY and CDR2 FYNNEI. The CDR3 region has the DNA TGTGCCGGCAGCCTGGACCCTGATGGCTACACCTTC. The encoded protein is CAGSLDPDGYTF.

This clonotype is a singleton in its sample. At one end, the junction sequence differs from germline, possibly due to a read error. The chain is built from TRBV20-1 and TRBJ2-7; a weak D match, TRBD1 (5 bases). The germline gives CDR1 DFQATT, CDR2 SNEGSKA (reference sequence). The CDR3 has 12 amino acids. The CDR3 here is CSVGQSFYEQYF. CDR3 coding DNA: TGTAGTGTGGGGCAGAGCTTCTACGAGCAGTACTTC.

CDR3 DNA sequence: TGCAGTGCTAGGGGGACAGGGGGATACGAGCAGTACTTC. It translates to CSARGTGGYEQYF. This chain joins TRBV20-1 and TRBJ2-7; 11 bases match TRBD1. Germline CDR1 and CDR2: DFQATT and SNEGSKA (reference sequence). CDR3 length: 13 residues. The J segment lost 4 bases and the V segment lost 3 bases, leaving 2 bases of the junction unmatched.

This chain links TRBV6-2 or TRBV6-3 with TRBJ2-5, with 9 positions matching TRBD2. Germline V CDR1 and CDR2: MNHEY, SVGEGT. The CDR3 sequence is 15 residues long. V lost 2 bases to trimming and J lost 5 bases; unmatched junction nucleotides: 6. The DNA for the CDR3 is TGTGCCAGCAGTTACGCGGGAGGGCCCTCGGAGACCCAGTACTTC. Its translation: CASSYAGGPSETQYF.

This sequence joins TRBV18 and TRBJ2-5, with TRBD1 identical over 7 bases. Germline V CDR1 and CDR2: KGHSH, LQKENI. This CDR3 comprises 16 residues. The ends lost 4 bases at V and 5 bases at J; junction bases unmatched: 13. The CDR3 spells CASSRTGTAERETQYF. The CDR3 bases are TGTGCCAGCTCACGCACCGGGACAGCGGAAAGGGAGACCCAGTACTTC.

The CDR3 region is CASRGQRFNQPQHF. For the CDR3, the DNA is TGTGCCAGCAGAGGACAGCGTTTCAATCAGCCCCAGCATTTT. The V and J genes are TRBV2 and TRBJ1-5, with D perhaps matching TRBD1 (6 bases). Germline CDR1 SNHLY, CDR2 FYNNEI. Trimming pared 6 bases from V and 3 bases from J, leaving 12 bases between. This CDR3 has 14 residues.

This clonotype was seen a handful of times. The chain carries TRBV2 and TRBJ1-5, with D maybe TRBD1 (5 bases). The CDR3 spans 14 residues. Germline V gene lookup returns CDR1 SNHLY and CDR2 FYNNEI. V shed 2 bases and J shed 5 bases, with 10 bases lying between them. This CDR3 reads CASSEYGRDQPQHF. In DNA form, the CDR3 reads TGTGCCAGCAGTGAATATGGCAGGGATCAGCCCCAGCATTTT. Complete variable domain (other parts from reference TRBV2 and TRBJ1-5): EPEVTQTPSHQVTQMGQEVILRCVPISNHLYFYWYRQILGQKVEFLVSFYNNEISEKSEIFDDQFSVERPDGSNFTLKIRSTKLEDSAMYFCASSEYGRDQPQHFGDGTRLSIL.

The genes are TRBV11-2 and TRBJ2-5; 9 nucleotides match TRBD1. In germline, CDR1 is SGHAT, CDR2 FQNNGV. The trim removed 5 bases at V and 2 bases at J, leaving 6 bases unmatched. This CDR3 has 15 amino acids. This chain's CDR3 is CASSPPGTGQETQYF. The CDR3 DNA sequence: TGTGCCAGCAGCCCCCCTGGGACAGGGCAAGAGACCCAGTACTTC.

The CDR3 loop reads CSALRGRASSGYTF. In DNA, the CDR3 is TGCAGTGCCCTGCGAGGCAGGGCATCTAGTGGCTACACCTTC. V usage is TRBV20-1 and J usage is TRBJ1-2; maybe TRBD1 (5 bases). V was shortened by 6 bases and J by 7 bases, with 21 bases between the two germline ends. Per the germline V gene, CDR1 is DFQATT and CDR2 is SNEGSKA (reference sequence). This CDR3 contains 14 residues.

The gene calls are TRBV29-1 and TRBJ1-5; possibly TRBD1 for D (5 bases). V was trimmed by 3 bases and J by 4 bases, leaving 22 bases between them. From germline, CDR1 is SQVTM and CDR2 ANQGSEA. This CDR3 comprises 17 residues. CDR3 bases: TGCAGCGTTGAGAGGGGTGGGACCCCGAAGAGAAATCAGCCCCAGCATTTT. Translated: CSVERGGTPKRNQPQHF.

The chain's CDR3 is CASGEGIRNQPQHF. CDR3 DNA: TGTGCCAGCGGTGAGGGAATTCGCAATCAGCCCCAGCATTTT. The chain couples TRBV12-3 or TRBV12-4 to TRBJ1-5; D remains unclear. V gave up 8 bases and J gave up 2 bases, with 13 bases separating them. This CDR3 contains 14 residues.

The chain carries TRBV20-1 and TRBJ2-3; TRBD1 might be the D (6 bases). This CDR3 has 12 amino acids. The V gene's germline CDR1 is DFQATT and CDR2 SNEGSKA (reference sequence). Trimming removed 0 bases from V and 6 bases from J, with 7 bases in between. The CDR3 sequence is CSARDRGDTQYF. In DNA, the CDR3 is TGCAGTGCTAGAGATAGGGGGGATACGCAGTATTTT.

The chain recombines TRBV29-1 with TRBJ1-5; D is ambiguous. CDR1 is SQVTM and CDR2 is ANQGSEA in the germline V gene. V shed 6 bases and J shed 3 bases, with 12 bases lying between them. The CDR3 consists of 13 residues. In DNA form, the CDR3 reads TGCAGCGTGGCCGTAGGTGCCAATCAGCCCCAGCATTTT. Its translation is CSVAVGANQPQHF.

This chain uses TRBV7-6 with TRBJ2-3; maybe TRBD2 (6 bases). Looked up from germline, CDR1 is SGHVS and CDR2 is FNYEAQ. This CDR3 comprises 15 residues. V was clipped by 3 bases and J by 2 bases, with 12 bases between them. The CDR3 DNA reads as TGTGCCAGCAGCTTGCCGGGACTGTCCACAGATACGCAGTATTTT. This gives the protein CASSLPGLSTDTQYF. The whole variable domain, filled in from reference TRBV7-6 and TRBJ2-3, reads GAGVSQSPRYKVTKRGQDVALRCDPISGHVSLYWYRQALGQGPEFLTYFNYEAQQDKSGLPNDRFSAERPEGSISTLTIQRTEQRDSAMYRCASSLPGLSTDTQYFGPGTRLTVL.

The chain has TRBV7-2 and TRBJ2-7; no clear D gene. The CDR3 consists of 14 residues. Germline V lookup: CDR1 SGHTA, CDR2 FQGNSA. Trimming cost V 1 base and J 6 bases, with 13 bases left between them. The CDR3 coding sequence is TGTGCCAGCAGCTTAGACCCGGCGATCGGCGAGCAGTACTTC. Its translation: CASSLDPAIGEQYF.

This sequence joins TRBV12-3 or TRBV12-4 and TRBJ2-5, with D perhaps matching TRBD1 (5 bases). The CDR3 loop spans 14 amino acids. Trimming stripped 4 bases from V and 2 bases from J, with 11 bases between. The CDR3 region is CASSSPDRQETQYF. Written as DNA, the CDR3 is TGTGCCAGCAGTTCTCCCGACAGACAAGAGACCCAGTACTTC.

This clonotype was seen once. This may be a read error, as it is one base from a much larger clone. The chain carries TRBV7-9 and TRBJ2-7, with D maybe TRBD2 (5 bases). The CDR3 is 15 amino acids. The V gene's germline CDR1 is SEHNR and CDR2 FQNEAQ (reference sequence). The CDR3: CANSFASPVGYEQYF. The CDR3 region has the DNA TGTGCCAACAGCTTTGCTAGCCCAGTGGGGTACGAGCAGTACTTC.